A selection of T cell receptor beta chains follows, all from one sample in a study of cytomegalovirus exposure and HLA in healthy donors. This table comes from immunoSEQ multiplex PCR, and its TCRdb copy is limited to in-frame clones, with some not included. This table has around 150,000 clones, approximately 85% appearing once. Sequences were obtained from PBMCs. The receptors derive from a man between 18 and 29 years old in good health and CMV-seropositive. The CDR3 runs from the conserved cysteine through the conserved F or W.

CDR3 length: 11; J gene: TRBJ1-1; V gene: TRBV30; CDR3 protein: CASDRGSEAFF
CDR3 length: 12; J gene: TRBJ1-1; V gene: TRBV6-5; CDR3 protein: CASTIQNTEAFF
CDR3 length: 16; J gene: TRBJ2-7; V gene: TRBV4-3; CDR3 protein: CASSLGRGQVTGEQYF
CDR3 length: 15; J gene: TRBJ2-1; V gene: TRBV4-1; CDR3 protein: CASSQVKGKYNEQFF
CDR3 length: 17; J gene: TRBJ2-5; V gene: TRBV27; CDR3 protein: CASSLVGRDRGVKTQYF
CDR3 length: 15; J gene: TRBJ1-2; V gene: TRBV5-1; CDR3 protein: CASSLDDTLTGGYTF
CDR3 length: 14; J gene: TRBJ1-2; V gene: TRBV11-2; CDR3 protein: CASSLDRGNYGYTF
CDR3 length: 16; J gene: TRBJ2-1; V gene: TRBV6-4; CDR3 protein: CASSGLPGQGRNEQFF
CDR3 length: 13; J gene: TRBJ2-7; V gene: TRBV5-4; CDR3 protein: CASRAGVNDEQYF
CDR3 length: 13; J gene: TRBJ2-5; V gene: TRBV5-4; CDR3 protein: CASSRTGSETQYF
CDR3 length: 14; J gene: TRBJ1-1; V gene: TRBV10-1; CDR3 protein: CASSAGQANTEAFF
CDR3 length: 14; J gene: TRBJ2-5; V gene: TRBV19; CDR3 protein: CASSRFSTQETQYF
CDR3 length: 15; J gene: TRBJ2-1; V gene: TRBV9; CDR3 protein: CASSEELASYNEQFF
CDR3 length: 15; J gene: TRBJ2-7; V gene: TRBV19; CDR3 protein: CASSIPSAGIYEQYF